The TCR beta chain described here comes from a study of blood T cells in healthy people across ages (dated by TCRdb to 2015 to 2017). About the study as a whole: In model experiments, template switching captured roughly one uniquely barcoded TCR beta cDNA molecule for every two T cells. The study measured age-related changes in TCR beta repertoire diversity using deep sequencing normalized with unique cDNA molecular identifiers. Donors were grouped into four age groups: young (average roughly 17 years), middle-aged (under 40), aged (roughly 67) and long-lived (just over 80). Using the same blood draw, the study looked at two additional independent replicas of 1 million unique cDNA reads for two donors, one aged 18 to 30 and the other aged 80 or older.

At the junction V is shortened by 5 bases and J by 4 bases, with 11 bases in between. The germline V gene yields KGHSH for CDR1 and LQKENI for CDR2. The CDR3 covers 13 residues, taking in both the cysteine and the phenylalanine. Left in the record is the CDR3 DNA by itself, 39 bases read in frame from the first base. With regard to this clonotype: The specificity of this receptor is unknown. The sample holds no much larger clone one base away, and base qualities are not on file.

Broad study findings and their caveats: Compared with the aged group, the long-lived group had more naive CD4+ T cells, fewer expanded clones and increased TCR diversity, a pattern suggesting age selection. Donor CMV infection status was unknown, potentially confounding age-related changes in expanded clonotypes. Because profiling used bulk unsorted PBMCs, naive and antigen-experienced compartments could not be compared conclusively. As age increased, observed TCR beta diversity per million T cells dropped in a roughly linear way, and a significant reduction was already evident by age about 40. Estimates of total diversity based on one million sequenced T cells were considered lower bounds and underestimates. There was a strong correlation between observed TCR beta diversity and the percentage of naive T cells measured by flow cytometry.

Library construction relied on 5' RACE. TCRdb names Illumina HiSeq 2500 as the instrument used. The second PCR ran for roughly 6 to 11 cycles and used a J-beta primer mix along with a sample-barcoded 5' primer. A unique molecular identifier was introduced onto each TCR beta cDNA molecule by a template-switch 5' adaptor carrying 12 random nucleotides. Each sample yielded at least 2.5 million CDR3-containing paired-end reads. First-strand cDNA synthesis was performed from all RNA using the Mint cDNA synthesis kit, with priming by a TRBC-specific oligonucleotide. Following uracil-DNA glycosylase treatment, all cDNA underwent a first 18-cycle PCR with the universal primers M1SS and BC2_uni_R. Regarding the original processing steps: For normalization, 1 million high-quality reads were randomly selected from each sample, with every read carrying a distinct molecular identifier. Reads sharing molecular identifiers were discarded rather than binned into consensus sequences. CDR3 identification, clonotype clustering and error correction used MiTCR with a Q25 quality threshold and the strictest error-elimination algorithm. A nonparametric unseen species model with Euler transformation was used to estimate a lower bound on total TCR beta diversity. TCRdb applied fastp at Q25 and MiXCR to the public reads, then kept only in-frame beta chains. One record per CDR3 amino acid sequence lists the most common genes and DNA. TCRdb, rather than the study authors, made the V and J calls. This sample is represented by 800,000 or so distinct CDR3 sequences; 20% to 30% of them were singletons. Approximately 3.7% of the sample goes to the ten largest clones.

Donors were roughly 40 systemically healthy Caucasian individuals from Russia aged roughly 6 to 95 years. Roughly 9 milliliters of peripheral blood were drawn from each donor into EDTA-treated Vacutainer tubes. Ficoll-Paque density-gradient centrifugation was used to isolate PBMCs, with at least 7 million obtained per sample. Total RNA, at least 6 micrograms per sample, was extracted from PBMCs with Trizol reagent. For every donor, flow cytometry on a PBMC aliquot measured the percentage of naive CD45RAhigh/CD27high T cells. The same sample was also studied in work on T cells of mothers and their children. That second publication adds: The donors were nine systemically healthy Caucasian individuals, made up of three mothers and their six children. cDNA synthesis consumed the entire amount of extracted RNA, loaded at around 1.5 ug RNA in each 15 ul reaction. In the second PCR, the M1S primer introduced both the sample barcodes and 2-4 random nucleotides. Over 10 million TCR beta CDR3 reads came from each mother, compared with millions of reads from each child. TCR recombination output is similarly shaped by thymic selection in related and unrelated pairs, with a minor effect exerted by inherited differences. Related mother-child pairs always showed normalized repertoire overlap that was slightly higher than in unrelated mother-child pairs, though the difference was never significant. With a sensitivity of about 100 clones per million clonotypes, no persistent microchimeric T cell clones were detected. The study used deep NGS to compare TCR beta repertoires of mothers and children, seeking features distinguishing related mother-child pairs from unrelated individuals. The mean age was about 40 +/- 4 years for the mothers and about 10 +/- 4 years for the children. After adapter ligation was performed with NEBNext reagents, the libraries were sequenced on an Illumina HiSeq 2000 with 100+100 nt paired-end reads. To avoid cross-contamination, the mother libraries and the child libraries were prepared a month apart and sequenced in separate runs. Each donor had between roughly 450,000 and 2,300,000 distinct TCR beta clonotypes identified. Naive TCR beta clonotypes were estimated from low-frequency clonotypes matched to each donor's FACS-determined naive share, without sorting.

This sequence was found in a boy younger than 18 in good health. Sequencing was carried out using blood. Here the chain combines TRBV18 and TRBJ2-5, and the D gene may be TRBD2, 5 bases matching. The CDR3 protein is CASSGRRRETQYF. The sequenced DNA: TGTGCCAGCTCAGGAAGGAGGAGAGAGACCCAGTACTTC.